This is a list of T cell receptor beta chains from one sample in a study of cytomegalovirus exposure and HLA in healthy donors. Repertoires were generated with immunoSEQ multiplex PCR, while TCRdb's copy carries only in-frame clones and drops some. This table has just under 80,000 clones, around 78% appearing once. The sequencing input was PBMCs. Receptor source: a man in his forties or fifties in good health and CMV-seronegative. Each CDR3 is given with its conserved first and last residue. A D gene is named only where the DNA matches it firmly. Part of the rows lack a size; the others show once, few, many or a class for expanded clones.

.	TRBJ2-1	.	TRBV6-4	CASSDSTGGYNEQFF	TGTGCCAGCAGTGACTCGACGGGTGGCTACAATGAGCAGTTCTTC
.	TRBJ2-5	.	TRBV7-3	CASSATYQETQYF	TGTGCCAGCAGCGCGACATACCAAGAGACCCAGTACTTC
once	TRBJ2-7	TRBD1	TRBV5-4	CASSGPPGQGAREQYF	TGTGCCAGCAGCGGTCCTCCGGGACAGGGGGCAAGGGAGCAGTACTTC
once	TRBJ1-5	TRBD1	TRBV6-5	CASSYTGVGQPQHF	TGTGCCAGCAGTTACACAGGGGTGGGGCAGCCCCAGCATTTT
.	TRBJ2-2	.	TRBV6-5	CASSPWREYTGELFF	TGTGCCAGCAGCCCCTGGCGGGAATACACCGGGGAGCTGTTTTTT
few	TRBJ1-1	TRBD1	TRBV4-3	CASSQDRTGVWAEAFF	TGCGCCAGCAGCCAAGATCGGACAGGGGTCTGGGCTGAAGCTTTCTTT
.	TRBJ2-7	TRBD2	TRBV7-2	CASSFRIAGVDEQYF	TGTGCCAGCAGCTTTCGGATAGCGGGAGTGGACGAGCAGTACTTC
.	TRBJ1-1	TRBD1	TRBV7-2	CASSLDRALNTEAFF	TGTGCCAGCAGCCTGGACAGGGCGTTGAACACTGAAGCTTTCTTT
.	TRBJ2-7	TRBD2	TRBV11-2	CASSSGLAYEQYF	TGTGCCAGCAGCTCCGGACTAGCTTACGAGCAGTACTTC
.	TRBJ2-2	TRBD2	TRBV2	CASRRTSGTGELFF	TGTGCCAGCAGGCGGACTAGCGGAACCGGGGAGCTGTTTTTT
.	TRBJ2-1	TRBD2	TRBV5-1	CASSLDVGGTRNEQFF	TGCGCCAGCAGCTTGGATGTGGGAGGGACGAGGAATGAGCAGTTCTTC
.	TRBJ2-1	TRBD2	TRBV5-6	CASSLEKLAGVVNEQFF	TGTGCCAGCAGCTTGGAGAAACTAGCGGGAGTGGTCAATGAGCAGTTCTTC
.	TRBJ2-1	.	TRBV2	CASSRFGGGYNEQFF	TGTGCCAGCAGTAGATTCGGAGGAGGTTACAATGAGCAGTTCTTC
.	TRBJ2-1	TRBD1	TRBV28	CASSLVGQISYNEQFF	TGTGCCAGCAGTTTGGTGGGACAGATCTCCTACAATGAGCAGTTCTTC
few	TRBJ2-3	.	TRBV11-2	CASSPPSGPGLTDTQYF	TGTGCCAGCAGCCCTCCATCAGGCCCCGGATTAACAGATACGCAGTATTTT
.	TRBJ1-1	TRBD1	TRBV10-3	CASRDRLFEAFF	TGTGCCAGCCGGGACAGGCTCTTTGAAGCTTTCTTT
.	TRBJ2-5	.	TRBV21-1	CASSKEGRDRGLEQYF	TGTGCCAGCAGCAAAGAGGGCCGGGACAGGGGATTAGAGCAGTACTTC
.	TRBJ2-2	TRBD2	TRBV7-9	CASRRTSGMAGELFF	TGTGCCAGCAGACGGACTAGCGGGATGGCCGGGGAGCTGTTTTTT
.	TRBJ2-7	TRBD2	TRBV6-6	CASSYSSGELKQYF	TGTGCCAGCAGTTACTCTAGCGGGGAGCTCAAGCAGTACTTC
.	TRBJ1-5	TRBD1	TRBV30	CAWSALTGGGQPQHF	TGTGCCTGGAGTGCCCTGACAGGGGGCGGTCAGCCCCAGCATTTT
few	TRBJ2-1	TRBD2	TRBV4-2	CASSQRAGTSGHNEQFF	TGTGCCAGCAGCCAAAGGGCCGGGACTAGCGGTCACAATGAGCAGTTCTTC
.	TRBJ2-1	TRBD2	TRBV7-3	CASSPSGSTYNEQFF	TGTGCCAGCAGCCCTAGCGGGAGTACCTACAATGAGCAGTTCTTC